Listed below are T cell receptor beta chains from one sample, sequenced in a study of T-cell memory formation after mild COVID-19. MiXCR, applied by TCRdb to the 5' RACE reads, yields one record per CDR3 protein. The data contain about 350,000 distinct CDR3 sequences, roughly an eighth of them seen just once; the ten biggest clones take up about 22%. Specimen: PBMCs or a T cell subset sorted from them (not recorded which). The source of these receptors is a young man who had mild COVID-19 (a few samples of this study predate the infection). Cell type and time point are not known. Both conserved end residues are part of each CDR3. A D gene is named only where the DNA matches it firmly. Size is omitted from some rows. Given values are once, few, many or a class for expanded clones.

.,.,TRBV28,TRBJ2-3,TGTGCCACTAATTGGTTAACAGATACGCAGTATTTT,CATNWLTDTQYF
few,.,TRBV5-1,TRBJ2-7,TGCGCCAGCAGCGTTACAGGGCTACACGAGCAGTACTTC,CASSVTGLHEQYF
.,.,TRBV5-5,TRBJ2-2,TGTGCCAGCAGCTTGCGGAGGGACCCCACCGGGGAGCTGTTTTTT,CASSLRRDPTGELFF
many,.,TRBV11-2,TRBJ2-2,TGTGCCAGCAGTTGGGGATTCACCGGGGAGCTGTTTTTT,CASSWGFTGELFF
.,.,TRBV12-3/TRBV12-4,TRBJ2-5,TGTGCCAGCAGCCGTACAGTGGGGGAGACCCAGTACTTC,CASSRTVGETQYF
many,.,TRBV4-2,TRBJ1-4,TGTGCCAGCAGCCAAGATGGGAACTGGCAGGGAGAAAAACTGTTTTTT,CASSQDGNWQGEKLFF
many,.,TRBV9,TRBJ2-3,TGTGCCAGCAGCGTATCGGGGGCCACAGATACGCAGTATTTT,CASSVSGATDTQYF
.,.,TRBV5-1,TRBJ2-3,TGCGCCAGCAGCTTGGATCTAGATACGCAGTATTTT,CASSLDLDTQYF
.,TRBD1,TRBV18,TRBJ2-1,TGTGCCAGCTCACCATTTGCGGGACAGGACAATGAGCAGTTCTTC,CASSPFAGQDNEQFF
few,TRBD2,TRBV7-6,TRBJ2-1,TGTGCCAGCAGCTTGGGGGTCGGCGGGGGGATATACAATGAGCAGTTCTTC,CASSLGVGGGIYNEQFF
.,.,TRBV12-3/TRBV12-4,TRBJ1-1,TGTGCCAGCAGTATACGTCCCAGCATGAACACTGAAGCTTTCTTT,CASSIRPSMNTEAFF
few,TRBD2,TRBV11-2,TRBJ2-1,TGTGCCAGCACCTTAAGGCCATCCGCGGGGGGGCGTTACAATGAGCAGTTCTTC,CASTLRPSAGGRYNEQFF
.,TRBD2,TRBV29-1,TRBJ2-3,TGCAGCGTTGAACGGACTAGTTGGGGGGCAGATACGCAGTATTTT,CSVERTSWGADTQYF
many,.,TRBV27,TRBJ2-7,TGTGCCAGCTCCAGGGGAAACGAGCAGTACTTC,CASSRGNEQYF
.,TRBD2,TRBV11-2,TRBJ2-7,TGTGCCAGTTCCGGGACTACCTACGAGCGGTACTTC,CASSGTTYERYF
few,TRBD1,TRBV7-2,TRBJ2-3,TGTGCCAGCAGGGGACAGGTGGGCAAAGATACGCAGTATTTT,CASRGQVGKDTQYF
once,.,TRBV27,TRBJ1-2,TGTGCCAGCAGAAAACAGGGTGCCTACGGCTACACCTTC,CASRKQGAYGYTF
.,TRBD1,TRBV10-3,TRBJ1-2,TGTGCCATCAGTGAGTCGCCGGCCGCGACAGGGTATGGCTACACCTTC,CAISESPAATGYGYTF
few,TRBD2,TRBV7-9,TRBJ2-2,TGTGCCAGCAGCGGGGGAGGGGCGACGGAGGACACCGGGGAGCTGTTTTTT,CASSGGGATEDTGELFF
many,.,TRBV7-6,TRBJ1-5,TGTGCCAGCAGCTTAGGTGCGGGTCAGCCCCAGCATTTT,CASSLGAGQPQHF
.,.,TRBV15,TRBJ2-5,TGTGCCACCAGCAGACAGGGACGGGCGGGGGAGACCCAGTACTTC,CATSRQGRAGETQYF
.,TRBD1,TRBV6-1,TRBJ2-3,TGTGCCAGCAGTGAGAGGGGGCCGTCTGGAGATACGCAGTATTTT,CASSERGPSGDTQYF
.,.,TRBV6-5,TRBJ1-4,TGTGCCAGCAGTGCACAGGGAACTAATGAAAAACTGTTTTTT,CASSAQGTNEKLFF
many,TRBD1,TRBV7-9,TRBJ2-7,TGTGCCAGCAGCTTAGCCAATTCCGGGACAGGAACGAGAATTCAGTACTTC,CASSLANSGTGTRIQYF
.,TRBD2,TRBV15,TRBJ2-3,TGTGCCACCAGCAGAGATCGGGGGGGCACAGATACGCAGTATTTT,CATSRDRGGTDTQYF
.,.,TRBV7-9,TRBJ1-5,TGTGCCAGCAGCCGAGCGGGGGAGAATCAGCCCCAGCATTTT,CASSRAGENQPQHF
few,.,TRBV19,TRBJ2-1,TGTGCCAGTAGTATCTCGGCAGGGGACAATGAGCAGTTCTTC,CASSISAGDNEQFF
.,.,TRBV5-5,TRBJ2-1,TGTGCCAGCATCTCCCTACTAGCGGGACAGGGGTTCAATGAGCAGTTCTTC,CASISLLAGQGFNEQFF
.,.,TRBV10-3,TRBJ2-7,TGTATAGCCCGGGTAGGGCAACAGTACTTC,CIARVGQQYF
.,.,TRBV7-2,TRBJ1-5,TGTGCCAGCAGCTTAGTAGCCAGCAATCAGCCCCAGCATTTT,CASSLVASNQPQHF
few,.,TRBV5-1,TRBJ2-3,TGCGCCAGCAGCCGAAGGACTATCACAGATACGCAGTATTTT,CASSRRTITDTQYF
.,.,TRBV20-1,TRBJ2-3,TGCAGTGCTAGTCCCCCGGTATCGCCCACAGATACGCAGTATTTT,CSASPPVSPTDTQYF
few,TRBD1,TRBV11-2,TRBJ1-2,TGTGCCAGCAGCTTAGAGGCAGGGGGGAGCGGCTACACCTTC,CASSLEAGGSGYTF
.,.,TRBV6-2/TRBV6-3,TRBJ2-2,TGTGCCAGCAGTTACTGGGAAGGAGCCTTCACCGGGGAGCTGTTTTTT,CASSYWEGAFTGELFF
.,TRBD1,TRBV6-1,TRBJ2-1,TGTGCCAGCAGTGAGTTGGACAGGGGGATTGAGCAGTTCTTC,CASSELDRGIEQFF
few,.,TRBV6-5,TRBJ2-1,TGTGCCAGCAGTTACCAAGGTAGCCGGGAGCAGTTCTTC,CASSYQGSREQFF
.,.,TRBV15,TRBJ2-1,TGTGCCACCAGCAGACGGACTCCGGTTACTGAGCAGTTCTTC,CATSRRTPVTEQFF
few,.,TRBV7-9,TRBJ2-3,TGTGCCAGCAGCTCGCGGACAGATACGGCAACAGATACGCAGTATTTT,CASSSRTDTATDTQYF
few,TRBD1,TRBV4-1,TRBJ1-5,TGCGCCAGCAGCCAGCCGGGACAGGGTGTCGGTCAGCCCCAGCATTTT,CASSQPGQGVGQPQHF
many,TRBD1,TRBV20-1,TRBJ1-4,TGCAGTGCTACACCCTCCGGGACAGGGGTCCGGAAACTGTTTTTT,CSATPSGTGVRKLFF
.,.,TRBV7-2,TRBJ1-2,TGTGCCAGCAGCTACATGCAGGGATTCTATGGCTACACCTTC,CASSYMQGFYGYTF
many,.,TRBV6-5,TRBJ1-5,TGTGCCAGCAGTTACGGGATCAATCAGCCCCAGCATTTT,CASSYGINQPQHF
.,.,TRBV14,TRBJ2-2,TGTGCCAGCAGCCAAGAAATGGCAGGGAGGAACACCGGGGAGCTGTTTTTT,CASSQEMAGRNTGELFF
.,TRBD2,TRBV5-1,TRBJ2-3,TGCGCCAGCAGCTCCCGGACTAGCGTGGGTACGCAGTATTTT,CASSSRTSVGTQYF
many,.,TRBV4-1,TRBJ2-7,TGCGCCAGCAGCCTTTTGGGATACTACGAGCAGTACTTC,CASSLLGYYEQYF
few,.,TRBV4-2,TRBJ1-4,TGTGCCAGCAGCCCGAATACGGGGGGAACTAATGAAAAACTGTTTTTT,CASSPNTGGTNEKLFF
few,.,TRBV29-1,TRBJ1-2,TGCAGCGTGGACGACAGCTATGGCTACACCTTC,CSVDDSYGYTF
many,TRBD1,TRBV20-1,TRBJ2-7,TGCAGTGTTCAGGGACAGGGGGCTAAGAACGAGCAGTACTTC,CSVQGQGAKNEQYF
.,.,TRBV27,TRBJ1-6,TGTGCCACCGCAGGACAGTCTAATTCACCCCTCCACTTT,CATAGQSNSPLHF
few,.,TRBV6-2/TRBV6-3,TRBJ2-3,TGTGCCAGCAGCCGACCCGTGGGGCAGACTAGCACAGATACGCAGTATTTT,CASSRPVGQTSTDTQYF
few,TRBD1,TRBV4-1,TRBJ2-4,TGCGCCAGCAGCCAAAGGGACAGCGCCGTAGCCAAAAACATTCAGTACTTC,CASSQRDSAVAKNIQYF
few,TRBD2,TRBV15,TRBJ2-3,TGTGCCACCAGCAGAGGGAATCGGGGGGTCACAGATACGCAGTATTTT,CATSRGNRGVTDTQYF
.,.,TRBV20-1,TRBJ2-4,TGCAGTGCGTACCGGGGATCTACGGCCAAAAACATTCAGTACTTC,CSAYRGSTAKNIQYF
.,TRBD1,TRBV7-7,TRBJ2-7,TGTGCCAGCAGGGGGGACAGGGTGGTCCACGAGCAGTACTTC,CASRGDRVVHEQYF
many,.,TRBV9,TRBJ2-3,TGTGCCAGCAGCCCTCATGCGGTTAGCACAGATACGCAGTATTTT,CASSPHAVSTDTQYF
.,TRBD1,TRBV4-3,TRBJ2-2,TGCGCCAGCAGCCAAGATCCCCTCTCGGGGGCAGGGGGCGTCACCGGGGAGCTGTTTTTT,CASSQDPLSGAGGVTGELFF
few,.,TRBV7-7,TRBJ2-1,TGTGCCAGCAGCGCGGGGACTGAGCAGTTCTTC,CASSAGTEQFF
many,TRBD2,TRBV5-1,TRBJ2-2,TGCGCCAGCAGCCGCTCTCTAAGCGGGGCAGGGACCGGGGAGCTGTTTTTT,CASSRSLSGAGTGELFF
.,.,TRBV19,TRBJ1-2,TGTGCCAGTAACCGGATGGGGGGGGATGGCTACACCTTC,CASNRMGGDGYTF
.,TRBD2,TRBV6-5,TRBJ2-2,TGTGCCAGCAGGTCGGGGGGGCGTGACACCGGGGAGCTGTTTTTT,CASRSGGRDTGELFF